The 2 T cell receptor beta chains listed next were all sequenced from one sample in a study of T cell changes during pregnancy in multiple sclerosis. Here immunoSEQ multiplex PCR was the method, and the copy in TCRdb shows in-frame clones only, minus some. The table shows about 100,000 clones, with 92% occurring only once. The sequenced sample was peripheral blood, obtained in the first trimester of pregnancy. The receptors shown here come from a female donor with multiple sclerosis, enrolled in a pregnancy study.

The chain joins TRBV5-1 to TRBJ1-4, with D unresolved. The CDR3 contains 14 residues. V shed 0 bases and J shed 5 bases, with 8 bases lying between them. Germline-derived CDR1 and CDR2 are SGHRS and YFSETQ. DNA for the CDR3: TGCGCCAGCAGCTTGGAGTCGGGGAATGAAAAACTGTTTTTT. This codes for CASSLESGNEKLFF. Filled out from reference TRBV5-1 and TRBJ1-4, the complete variable domain reads KAGVTQTPRYLIKTRGQQVTLSCSPISGHRSVSWYQQTPGQGLQFLFEYFSETQRNKGNFPGRFSGRQFSNSRSEMNVSTLELGDSALYLCASSLESGNEKLFFGSGTQLSVL.

The chain recombines TRBV5-6 with TRBJ2-6; D gene ambiguous. The CDR3 totals 15 residues. With 0 bases removed from V and 0 bases from J, the gap between germline ends came to 4 bases. CDR1 is SGHDT and CDR2 is YYEEEE in the germline V gene. The CDR3 loop reads CASSLVFSGANVLTF. In nucleotides, the CDR3 is TGTGCCAGCAGCTTGGTATTCTCTGGGGCCAACGTCCTGACTTTC.